The clone carrying this TCR beta chain was seen more than once but under ten times. This sample is part of a study of blood T cell repertoires in COVID-19. The CDR3 is 12 residues long. Trimming took off 4 bases at V and 4 bases at J, with 8 bases between the two ends. CDR1 GTSNPN and CDR2 SVGIG come from the germline V gene (reference sequence). Data came from immunoSEQ multiplex PCR; TCRdb stores just in-frame clones and leaves some out. The sample records about 110,000 clones, less than 85% being singletons. The source is a human donor in a cohort sampled during active COVID-19. Source material: peripheral blood. The chain combines TRBV30 with TRBJ1-3, with D perhaps matching TRBD1 (6 bases). CDR3 nucleotide sequence: TGTGCCTGGAACAGGGCGGGAAACACCATATATTTT. Protein: CAWNRAGNTIYF.